These 10 T cell receptor beta chains share one sample of origin, sequenced in a study of T cells after yellow fever vaccination. TCRdb re-called the 5' RACE reads with MiXCR, one entry per CDR3 protein. The table has about 300,000 distinct CDR3 sequences, 7.5% to 9.5% seen once; the top ten hold 3% to 4%. Here the sequenced sample was CD4+ T cells sorted from PBMCs, taken 5 days after the yellow fever booster vaccination. The source is a man between 18 and 35 years old who received the YFV17D yellow fever vaccine.

This clonotype appeared many times. The chain recombines TRBV4-2 with TRBJ1-5; D gene uncertain. Trimming removed 0 bases from V and 6 bases from J, with 6 bases in between. The germline CDR1 and CDR2 sequences are LGHNA and YNFKEQ. This CDR3 is 13 amino acids long. Written as DNA, the CDR3 is TGTGCCAGCAGCCAAGACCACGGTCAGCCCCAGCATTTT. Residues: CASSQDHGQPQHF.

The J gene is TRBJ2-2, the V gene TRBV7-9; D gene uncertain. CDR3 length: 15 amino acids. Trimming took off 1 base at V and 3 bases at J, with 9 bases between the two ends. CDR1 is SEHNR, CDR2 FQNEAQ, per germline (reference sequence). The CDR3, as DNA: TGTGCCAGCAGCTTAGTCCGCGCGGACACCGGGGAGCTGTTTTTT. It codes for CASSLVRADTGELFF.

The chain couples TRBV9 to TRBJ1-3, with D maybe TRBD1 (6 bases). Germline-derived CDR1 and CDR2 are SGDLS and YYNGEE. This CDR3 has 15 residues. V lost 3 bases and J lost 0, with 10 bases in between. The CDR3 DNA follows: TGTGCCAGCAGCGCCAGGGGAACCTCTGGAAACACCATATATTTT. This codes for CASSARGTSGNTIYF.

V is TRBV5-8 and J is TRBJ2-7; D possibly corresponds to TRBD1 (6 bases). The CDR3 loop spans 15 amino acids. V dropped 3 bases and J dropped 7 bases, with 20 bases sitting between them. Germline V gene data show CDR1 as SGHTS and CDR2 as YDEGEE. The DNA for the CDR3 is TGTGCCAGCAGCTACGGTGGGGGACATATTAGTGAGCAGTACGTC. Translating gives CASSYGGGHISEQYV.

The chain uses TRBV18 and TRBJ2-4, with 9 bases matching TRBD2. The CDR3 has 14 amino acids. Unmatched junction bases numbered 8, after V lost 4 bases and J lost 10 bases. Per germline, CDR1 KGHSH and CDR2 LQKENI. The CDR3 spells CASSQKRGAVIQYF. The CDR3 DNA sequence: TGTGCCAGCTCACAAAAGCGGGGGGCTGTTATTCAGTACTTC. The full variable domain, with the rest looked up from reference TRBV18 and TRBJ2-4, is NAGVMQNPRHLVRRRGQEARLRCSPMKGHSHVYWYRQLPEEGLKFMVYLQKENIIDESGMPKERFSAEFPKEGPSILRIQQVVRGDSAAYFCASSQKRGAVIQYFGAGTRLSVL.

This clonotype was recorded at least ten times. This chain uses TRBV9 with TRBJ2-2; 9 bases are a match to TRBD2. This CDR3 region has 17 residues. The V segment lost 3 bases and the J segment 3 bases; nucleotides outside the gene matches: 9. Germline CDR1 and CDR2: SGDLS and YYNGEE. As DNA, the CDR3 is TGTGCCAGCAGCGCTTCTCCTAGCGGGACCTACACCGGGGAGCTGTTTTTT. It yields the protein CASSASPSGTYTGELFF.

This clonotype has ten or more counts. This chain connects TRBV7-2 to TRBJ2-2; no reliable D call. CDR1 SGHTA and CDR2 FQGNSA come from the germline V gene. V gave up 5 bases and J gave up 0 bases, with 13 bases separating them. The CDR3 loop spans 16 amino acids. CDR3 region: CASSPQVGSNTGELFF. The CDR3 bases are TGTGCCAGCAGCCCCCAGGTCGGGTCGAACACCGGGGAGCTGTTTTTT.

This clonotype was counted ten times or more. The J gene is TRBJ2-5, the V gene TRBV20-1; D may be TRBD1 or TRBD2 (5 bases each). The CDR3 is 14 residues long. V lost 3 bases to trimming and J lost 4 bases, with 15 bases between them. The germline V gene has CDR1 DFQATT and CDR2 SNEGSKA (reference sequence). The CDR3 region has the DNA TGCAGTGCTAGCCCGGGACCCCCCCGAGAGACCCAGTACTTC. This translates into CSASPGPPRETQYF.

This clonotype came up many times. This sequence joins TRBV5-1 and TRBJ2-5; D ambiguous. The V end was cut by 4 bases, the J end by 5 bases, with 9 bases between. This CDR3 is built from 12 residues. Per the germline V gene, CDR1 is SGHRS and CDR2 is YFSETQ. The CDR3 protein is CASSKTRETQYF. For the CDR3, the DNA is TGCGCCAGCAGCAAGACCCGTGAGACCCAGTACTTC.

V gene TRBV6-5 combines with J gene TRBJ2-1; TRBD2 might be the D (6 bases). Germline CDR1 reads MNHEY; CDR2 reads SVGAGI. The CDR3 has 15 residues. V gave up 0 bases and J gave up 7 bases, with 13 bases separating them. The CDR3 DNA reads TGTGCCAGCAGTTACTCCCAGGGAGGCAGGAATGAGCAGTTCTTC. Protein product: CASSYSQGGRNEQFF.